This record looks at one T cell receptor beta chain sequence and its context. Its antigen remains unidentified. TCRdb processed the RACE reads anew with MiXCR; each CDR3 protein has one entry. The sample consists of 100,000 or so distinct CDR3 sequences, around 34% of them appearing once. The data were taken from a study of human T cells and chemical hapten exposure. On the study more broadly: Readings were taken at 6 days from patch tests that had applied 0.01% DPC to the upper back. Patients were mainly female, each with alopecia areata, totalis or universalis.

Time point indicated: patch test 3, about 24 weeks after DPC sensitization. As to treatment: therapeutic diphenylcyclopropenone sensitization with weekly scalp DPC. RNA extraction used unfractionated whole blood as the source of total RNA. The CDR3 extends over 15 amino acids. Germline V gives CDR1 SGHRS, CDR2 YFSETQ. Trimming cost V 1 base and J 0 bases, with 10 bases left between them. Study-level findings and limits: While controls formed fewer of them, expanded TCRs formed significantly more large CDR3 similarity clusters.

The chain couples TRBV5-1 to TRBJ2-5; a possible D gene is TRBD1 (5 bases). The sequence was collected from a man in his forties or fifties with alopecia areata. Some clones in this sample may be carry-over from other donors' samples. This specimen was whole blood, taken in connection with sensitization to the hapten diphenylcyclopropenone (DPC). The CDR3 region has the DNA TGCGCCAGCAGCTTGACAGGCTTTTACCAAGAGACCCAGTACTTC. This codes for CASSLTGFYQETQYF.